The clone carrying this TCR beta chain was observed a single time. The CDR3 spans 14 residues. V lost 0 bases to trimming and J lost 8 bases, with 11 bases between them. The germline V gene has CDR1 LGHDT and CDR2 YNNKEL (reference sequence). These data come from a study of blood T cell repertoires in COVID-19. The data were produced by immunoSEQ multiplex PCR, yet TCRdb's version contains in-frame clones alone and is incomplete. The table lists around 200,000 clones, roughly nine tenths of them singletons, with about 2.2% in the top ten. This TCR derives from a woman in her forties or fifties with acute or convalescent COVID-19. The rearrangement joins TRBV3-1 (or the pseudogene TRBV3-2) to TRBJ2-1, with D perhaps TRBD2 (5 bases). Sequences were obtained from peripheral blood. The CDR3: CASSQDLRGDEQFF. DNA of the CDR3: TGTGCCAGCAGCCAAGATCTCCGGGGAGATGAGCAGTTCTTC.